Listed below are T cell receptor beta chains from one sample, sequenced in a study of OX40 agonist ivuxolimab in advanced cancers. Produced via immunoSEQ multiplex PCR; TCRdb's table is partial and in-frame only. The data show about 60,000 clones, around 83% seen once. The source was CD4+ or CD8+ T cells sorted from blood, collected in a trial of the OX40 agonist ivuxolimab. These receptors all come from an adult with an advanced solid tumor such as melanoma, head and neck, liver or kidney cancer. Each CDR3 is given with its conserved first and last residue. The D gene is left open where the match is weak. The listing skips clone size in some rows; elsewhere it reads once, few, many or a size class.

V	D	size	J	CDR3	DNA
TRBV6-5	TRBD1	NA	TRBJ1-6	CASSYTGTVYNSPLHF	TGTGCCAGCAGTTATACGGGGACAGTCTATAATTCACCCCTCCACTTT
TRBV5-6	NA	NA	TRBJ1-2	CASSLAVSEVNYGYTF	TGTGCCAGCAGCTTGGCGGTCTCAGAGGTTAACTATGGCTACACCTTC
TRBV29-1	NA	NA	TRBJ1-2	CSVEMGSASYGYTF	TGCAGCGTTGAAATGGGTTCAGCTAGCTATGGCTACACCTTC
TRBV7-2	NA	once	TRBJ1-3	CASSSPAPGGNTIYF	TGTGCCAGCAGCTCCCCCGCCCCTGGTGGAAACACCATATATTTT
TRBV19	NA	NA	TRBJ2-6	CASSMKSTGANVLTF	TGTGCCAGTAGTATGAAATCGACTGGGGCCAACGTCCTGACTTTC
TRBV9	TRBD1	NA	TRBJ2-2	CASSVGPQGGIGELFF	TGTGCCAGCAGCGTAGGACCACAGGGGGGAATCGGGGAGCTGTTTTTT
TRBV11-2	TRBD1	NA	TRBJ2-7	CASSLDGGQSYEQYF	TGTGCCAGCAGCTTAGATGGGGGACAGTCCTACGAGCAGTACTTC
TRBV10-3	TRBD1	NA	TRBJ2-2	CAISGTGATNTGELFF	TGTGCCATCAGTGGAACAGGGGCCACGAACACCGGGGAGCTGTTTTTT
TRBV5-1	TRBD1	NA	TRBJ1-5	CASSLEGGGQPQHF	TGCGCCAGCAGCTTGGAAGGGGGCGGACAGCCCCAGCATTTT
TRBV20-1	NA	once	TRBJ2-5	CSAHRAETQYF	TGCAGTGCTCACAGGGCAGAGACCCAGTACTTC
TRBV6-1	TRBD1	NA	TRBJ1-2	CASNLDRGRGGYTF	TGTGCCAGCAATTTGGACAGGGGCCGCGGTGGCTACACCTTC
TRBV19	NA	NA	TRBJ2-1	CASSIGGSLLIYNEQFF	TGTGCCAGTAGTATAGGGGGTAGCCTCCTTATTTACAATGAGCAGTTCTTC
TRBV5-4	TRBD1	NA	TRBJ2-4	CASSGDRVADIQYF	TGTGCCAGCAGCGGGGACAGGGTCGCTGACATTCAGTACTTC
TRBV7-9	NA	NA	TRBJ1-5	CASSSDAGNQPQHF	TGTGCCAGCAGCTCCGACGCCGGGAATCAGCCCCAGCATTTT
TRBV4-1	NA	NA	TRBJ1-4	CASSQDPDGRGEKLFF	TGCGCCAGCAGCCAAGATCCCGACGGTCGCGGGGAAAAACTGTTTTTT
TRBV12-5	NA	NA	TRBJ2-1	CASGRLSGPYSYNEQFF	TGTGCTAGTGGCCGGTTAAGTGGTCCGTACTCCTACAATGAGCAGTTCTTC
TRBV9	TRBD1	NA	TRBJ1-1	CASSVGVGGRSTEAFF	TGTGCCAGCAGCGTAGGGGTAGGGGGCCGGAGCACTGAAGCTTTCTTT
TRBV5-6	NA	once	TRBJ1-6	CASSSQQGFNSPLHF	TGTGCCAGCAGCTCCCAGCAGGGCTTTAATTCACCCCTCCACTTT
TRBV5-1	NA	NA	TRBJ2-5	CASSFSGDSQETQYF	TGCGCCAGCAGCTTTTCAGGCGACAGCCAAGAGACCCAGTACTTC
TRBV18	NA	NA	TRBJ2-7	CASSPKAGESEQYF	TGTGCCAGCTCACCGAAGGCAGGGGAAAGCGAGCAGTACTTC
TRBV6-1	NA	NA	TRBJ1-2	CASSELRRRGDGYTF	TGTGCCAGCAGTGAACTCAGGAGGCGAGGGGATGGCTACACCTTC
TRBV5-1	NA	once	TRBJ2-1	CASSLPGSYNEQFF	TGCGCCAGCAGCTTACCGGGCTCCTACAATGAGCAGTTCTTC